This T cell receptor (beta chain) originates from a study of CD8 T cells in ankylosing spondylitis. Findings and caveats of the study: A TCR beta motif of eight highly homologous variants appeared characteristic of ankylosing spondylitis blood.

In regard to this clonotype: The target antigen is unknown.

In making TCR beta libraries, quantitative 5'-RACE with molecular barcodes was used. TCRdb analysed the 5' RACE reads with MiXCR anew, one entry per CDR3 protein. The data hold hundreds of thousands of distinct CDR3 sequences, with about 11% observed a single time. From germline, CDR1 is DFQATT and CDR2 SNEGSKA (reference sequence). V lost 0 bases to trimming and J lost 6 bases; unmatched junction nucleotides: 8. The CDR3 loop spans 15 amino acids. Sequencing input: blood, either unsorted or a sorted T cell fraction (not recorded which). The source of this sequence is a male donor with ankylosing spondylitis. The gene calls are TRBV20-1 and TRBJ2-3; 8 nucleotides line up with TRBD2. CDR3 sequence: CSAREGGGRPDTQYF. The CDR3 DNA is TGCAGTGCTAGAGAGGGGGGCGGGAGGCCGGATACGCAGTATTTT.